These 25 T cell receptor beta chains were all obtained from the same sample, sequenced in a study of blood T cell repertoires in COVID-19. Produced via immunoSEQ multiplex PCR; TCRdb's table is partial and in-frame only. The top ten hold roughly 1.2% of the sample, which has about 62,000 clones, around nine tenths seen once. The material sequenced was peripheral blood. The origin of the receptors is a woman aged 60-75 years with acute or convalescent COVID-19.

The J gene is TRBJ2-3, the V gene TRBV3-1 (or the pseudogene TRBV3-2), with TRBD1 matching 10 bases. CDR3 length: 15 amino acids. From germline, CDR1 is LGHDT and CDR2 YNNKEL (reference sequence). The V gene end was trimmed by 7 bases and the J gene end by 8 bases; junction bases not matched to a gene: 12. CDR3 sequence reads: CASTGGTGAVGTQYF. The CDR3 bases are TGTGCCAGCACGGGGGGGACAGGGGCCGTGGGTACGCAGTATTTT.

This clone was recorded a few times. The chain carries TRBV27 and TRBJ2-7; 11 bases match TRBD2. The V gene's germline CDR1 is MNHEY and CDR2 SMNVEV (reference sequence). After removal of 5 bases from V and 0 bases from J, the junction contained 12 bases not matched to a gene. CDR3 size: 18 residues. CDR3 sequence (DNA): TGTGCCAGCAGTCCGCGGAGGGTAGCGGGAGGGCACTCCTACGAGCAGTACGTC. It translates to CASSPRRVAGGHSYEQYV.

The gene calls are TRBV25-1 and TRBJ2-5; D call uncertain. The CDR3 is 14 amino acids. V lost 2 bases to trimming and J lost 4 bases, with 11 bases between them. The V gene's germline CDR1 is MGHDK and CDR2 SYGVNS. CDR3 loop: CASSEQRRGETQYF. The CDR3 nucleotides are TGTGCCAGCAGTGAACAGCGAAGAGGAGAGACCCAGTACTTC.

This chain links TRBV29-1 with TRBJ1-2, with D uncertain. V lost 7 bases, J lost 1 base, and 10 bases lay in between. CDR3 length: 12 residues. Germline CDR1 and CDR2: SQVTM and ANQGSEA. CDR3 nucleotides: TGCAGCGCTGGGGAGAATAACTATGGCTACACCTTC. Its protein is CSAGENNYGYTF.

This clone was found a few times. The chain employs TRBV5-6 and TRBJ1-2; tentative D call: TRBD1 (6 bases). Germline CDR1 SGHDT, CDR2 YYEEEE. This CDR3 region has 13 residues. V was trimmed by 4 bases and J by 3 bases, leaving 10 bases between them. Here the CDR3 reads CASSADSYYGYTF. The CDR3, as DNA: TGTGCCAGCAGCGCGGACAGCTACTATGGCTACACCTTC. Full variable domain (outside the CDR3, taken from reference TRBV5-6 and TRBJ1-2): DAGVTQSPTHLIKTRGQQVTLRCSPKSGHDTVSWYQQALGQGPQFIFQYYEEEERQRGNFPDRFSGHQFPNYSSELNVNALLLGDSALYLCASSADSYYGYTFGSGTRLTVV.

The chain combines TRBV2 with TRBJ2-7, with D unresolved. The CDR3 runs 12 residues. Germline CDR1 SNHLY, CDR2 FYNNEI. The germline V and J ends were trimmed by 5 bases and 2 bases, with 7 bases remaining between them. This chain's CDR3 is CASSLATYEQYV. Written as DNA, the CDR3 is TGTGCCAGCAGTCTGGCAACCTACGAGCAGTACGTC.

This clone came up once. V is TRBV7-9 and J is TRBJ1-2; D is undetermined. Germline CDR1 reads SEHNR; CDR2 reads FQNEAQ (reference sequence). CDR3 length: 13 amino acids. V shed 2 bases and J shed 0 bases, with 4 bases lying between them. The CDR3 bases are TGTGCCAGCAGCTTAAATACTAACTATGGCTACACCTTC. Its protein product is CASSLNTNYGYTF.

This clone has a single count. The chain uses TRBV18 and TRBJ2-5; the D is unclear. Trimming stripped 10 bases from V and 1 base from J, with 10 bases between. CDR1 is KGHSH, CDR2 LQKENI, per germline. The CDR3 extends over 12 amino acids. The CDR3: CATSVRQETQYF. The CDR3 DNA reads TGTGCCACCAGTGTTCGCCAAGAGACCCAGTACTTC.

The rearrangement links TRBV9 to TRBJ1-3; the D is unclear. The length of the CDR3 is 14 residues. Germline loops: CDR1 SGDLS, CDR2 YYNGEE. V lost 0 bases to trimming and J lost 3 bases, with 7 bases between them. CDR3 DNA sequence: TGTGCCAGCAGCGTAGACGAGGATGGAAACACCATATATTTT. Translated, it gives CASSVDEDGNTIYF.

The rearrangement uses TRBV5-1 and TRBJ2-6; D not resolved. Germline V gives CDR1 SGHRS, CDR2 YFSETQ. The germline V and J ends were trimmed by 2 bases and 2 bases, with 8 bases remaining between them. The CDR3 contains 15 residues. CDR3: CASSFVGTGANVLTF. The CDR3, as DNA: TGCGCCAGCAGCTTTGTCGGTACTGGGGCCAACGTCCTGACTTTC.

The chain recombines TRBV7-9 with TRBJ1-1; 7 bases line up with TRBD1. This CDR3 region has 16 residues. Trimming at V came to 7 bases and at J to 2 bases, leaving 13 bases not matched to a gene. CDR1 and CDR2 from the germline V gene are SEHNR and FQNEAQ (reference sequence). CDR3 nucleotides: TGTGCCAGCACCACAGGTCCCGACAGGGTTAACACTGAAGCTTTCTTT. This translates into CASTTGPDRVNTEAFF. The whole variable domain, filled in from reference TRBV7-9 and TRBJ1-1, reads DTGVSQNPRHKITKRGQNVTFRCDPISEHNRLYWYRQTLGQGPEFLTYFQNEAQLEKSRLLSDRFSAERPKGSFSTLEIQRTEQGDSAMYLCASTTGPDRVNTEAFFGQGTRLTVV.

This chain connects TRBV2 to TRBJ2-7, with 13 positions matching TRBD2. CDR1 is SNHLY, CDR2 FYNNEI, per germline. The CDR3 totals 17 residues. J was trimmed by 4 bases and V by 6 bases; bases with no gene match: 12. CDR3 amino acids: CASRGTSGGASRYEQYV. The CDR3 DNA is TGTGCCAGCAGGGGCACTAGCGGGGGGGCCAGTAGGTACGAGCAGTACGTC.

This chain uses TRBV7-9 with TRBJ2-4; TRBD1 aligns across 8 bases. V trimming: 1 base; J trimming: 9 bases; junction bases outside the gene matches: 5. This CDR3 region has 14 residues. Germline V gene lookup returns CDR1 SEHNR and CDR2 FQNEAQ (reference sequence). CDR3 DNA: TGTGCCAGCAGCTTAGGGACAGGGTTTCTCATTCAGTACTTC. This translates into CASSLGTGFLIQYF.

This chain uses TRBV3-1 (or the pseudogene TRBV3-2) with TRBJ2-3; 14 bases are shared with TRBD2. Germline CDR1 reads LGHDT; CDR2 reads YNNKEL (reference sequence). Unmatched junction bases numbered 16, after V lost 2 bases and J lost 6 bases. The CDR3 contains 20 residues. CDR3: CASSQLPMVPGLAGVDTQYF. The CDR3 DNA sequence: TGTGCCAGCAGCCAACTGCCCATGGTACCGGGACTAGCGGGAGTCGATACGCAGTATTTT.

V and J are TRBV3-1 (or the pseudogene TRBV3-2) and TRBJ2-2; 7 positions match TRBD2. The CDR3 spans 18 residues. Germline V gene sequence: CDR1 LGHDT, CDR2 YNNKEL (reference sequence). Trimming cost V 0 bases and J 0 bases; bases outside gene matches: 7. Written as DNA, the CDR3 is TGTGCCAGCAGCCAAGATCTCGTGGGGGGGACGAACACCGGGGAGCTGTTTTTT. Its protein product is CASSQDLVGGTNTGELFF.

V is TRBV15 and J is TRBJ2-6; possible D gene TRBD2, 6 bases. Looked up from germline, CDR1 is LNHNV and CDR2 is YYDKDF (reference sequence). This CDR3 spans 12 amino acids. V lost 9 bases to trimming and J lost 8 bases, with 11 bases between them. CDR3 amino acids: CATARDPNVLTF. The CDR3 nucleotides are TGTGCCACTGCGCGGGACCCCAACGTCCTGACTTTC. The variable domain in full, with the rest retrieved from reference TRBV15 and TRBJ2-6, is DAMVIQNPRYQVTQFGKPVTLSCSQTLNHNVMYWYQQKSSQAPKLLFHYYDKDFNNEADTPDNFQSRRPNTSFCFLDIRSPGLGDTAMYLCATARDPNVLTFGAGSRLTVL.

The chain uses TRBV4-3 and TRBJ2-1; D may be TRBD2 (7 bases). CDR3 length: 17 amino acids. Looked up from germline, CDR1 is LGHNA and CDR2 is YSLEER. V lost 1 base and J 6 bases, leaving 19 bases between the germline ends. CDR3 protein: CASSQGFGGGGGNEQFF. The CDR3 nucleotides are TGCGCCAGCAGCCAAGGATTCGGCGGGGGAGGGGGCAATGAGCAGTTCTTC.

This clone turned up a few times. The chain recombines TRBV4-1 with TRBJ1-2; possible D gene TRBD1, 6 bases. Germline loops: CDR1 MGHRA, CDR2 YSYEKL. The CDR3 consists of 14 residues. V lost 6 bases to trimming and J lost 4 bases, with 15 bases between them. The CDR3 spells CASRSTRDIYGYTF. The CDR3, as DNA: TGCGCCAGCAGATCCACCCGGGACATCTATGGCTACACCTTC.

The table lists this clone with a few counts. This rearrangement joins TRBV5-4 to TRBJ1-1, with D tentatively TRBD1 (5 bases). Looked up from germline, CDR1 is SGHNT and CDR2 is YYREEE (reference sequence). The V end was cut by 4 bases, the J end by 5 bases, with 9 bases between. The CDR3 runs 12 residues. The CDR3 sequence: CASSLRETEAFF. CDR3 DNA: TGTGCCAGCAGCCTCAGGGAAACTGAAGCTTTCTTT.

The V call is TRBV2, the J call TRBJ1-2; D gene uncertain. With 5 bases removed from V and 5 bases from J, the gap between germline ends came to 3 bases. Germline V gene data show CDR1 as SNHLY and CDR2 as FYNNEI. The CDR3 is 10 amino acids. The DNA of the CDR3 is TGTGCCAGCAGTCAGTATGGCTACACCTTC. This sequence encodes CASSQYGYTF.

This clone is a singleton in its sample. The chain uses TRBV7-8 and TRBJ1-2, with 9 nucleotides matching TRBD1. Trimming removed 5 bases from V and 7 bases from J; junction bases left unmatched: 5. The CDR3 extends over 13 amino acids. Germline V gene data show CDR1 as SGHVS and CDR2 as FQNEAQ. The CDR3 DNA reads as TGTGCCAGCAGCCAGACAGGGGGAGGTGGCTACACCTTC. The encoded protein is CASSQTGGGGYTF. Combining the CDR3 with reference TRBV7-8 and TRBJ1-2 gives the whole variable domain GAGVSQSPRYKVAKRGQDVALRCDPISGHVSLFWYQQALGQGPEFLTYFQNEAQLDKSGLPSDRFFAERPEGSVSTLKIQRTQQEDSAVYLCASSQTGGGGYTFGSGTRLTVV.

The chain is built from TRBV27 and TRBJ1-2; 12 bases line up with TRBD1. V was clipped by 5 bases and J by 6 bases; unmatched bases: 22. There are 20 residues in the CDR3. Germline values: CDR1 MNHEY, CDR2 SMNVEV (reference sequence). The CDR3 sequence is CASSPRTGTGGARALDGYTF. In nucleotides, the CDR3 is TGTGCCAGCAGTCCCAGAACCGGGACAGGGGGCGCCAGGGCCCTCGATGGCTACACCTTC.

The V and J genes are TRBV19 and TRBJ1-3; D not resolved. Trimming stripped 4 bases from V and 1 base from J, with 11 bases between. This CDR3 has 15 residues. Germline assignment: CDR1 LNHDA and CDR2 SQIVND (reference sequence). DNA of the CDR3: TGTGCCAGTAGTAGACAAGGAGGATCTGGAAACACCATATATTTT. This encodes CASSRQGGSGNTIYF.

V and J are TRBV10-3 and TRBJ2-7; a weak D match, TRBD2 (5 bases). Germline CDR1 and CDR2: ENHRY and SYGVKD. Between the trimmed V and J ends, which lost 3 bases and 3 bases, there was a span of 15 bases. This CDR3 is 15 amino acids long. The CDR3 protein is CAISDRKGGRYEQYV. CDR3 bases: TGTGCCATCAGTGACCGGAAAGGCGGGCGCTACGAGCAGTACGTC.

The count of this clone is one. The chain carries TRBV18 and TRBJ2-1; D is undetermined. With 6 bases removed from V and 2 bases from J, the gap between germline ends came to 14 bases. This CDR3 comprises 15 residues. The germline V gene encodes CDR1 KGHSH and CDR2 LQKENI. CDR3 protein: CASSSRHRTYNEQFF. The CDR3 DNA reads TGTGCCAGCTCCAGCCGACACCGGACCTACAATGAGCAGTTCTTC.